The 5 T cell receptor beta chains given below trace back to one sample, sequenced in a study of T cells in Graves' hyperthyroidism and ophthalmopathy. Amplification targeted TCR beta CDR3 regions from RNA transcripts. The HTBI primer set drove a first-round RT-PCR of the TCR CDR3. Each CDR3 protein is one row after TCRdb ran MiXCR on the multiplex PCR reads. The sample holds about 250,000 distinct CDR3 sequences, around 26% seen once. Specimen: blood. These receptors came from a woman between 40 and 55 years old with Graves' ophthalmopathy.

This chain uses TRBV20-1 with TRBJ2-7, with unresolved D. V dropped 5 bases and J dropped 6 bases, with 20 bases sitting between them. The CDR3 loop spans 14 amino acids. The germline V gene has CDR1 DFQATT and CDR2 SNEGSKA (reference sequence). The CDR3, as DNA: TGCAGTGCTCAGGTCACGGCAGTCGTCGGCGAGCAGTACTTC. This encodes CSAQVTAVVGEQYF.

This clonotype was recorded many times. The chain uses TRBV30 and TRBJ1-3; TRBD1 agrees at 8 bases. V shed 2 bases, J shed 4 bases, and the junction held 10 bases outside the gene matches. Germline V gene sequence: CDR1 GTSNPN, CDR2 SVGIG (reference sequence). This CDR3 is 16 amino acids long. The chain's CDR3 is CAWSPDRGTSGNTIYF. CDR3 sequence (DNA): TGTGCCTGGAGTCCCGACAGGGGTACCTCCGGAAACACCATATATTTT.

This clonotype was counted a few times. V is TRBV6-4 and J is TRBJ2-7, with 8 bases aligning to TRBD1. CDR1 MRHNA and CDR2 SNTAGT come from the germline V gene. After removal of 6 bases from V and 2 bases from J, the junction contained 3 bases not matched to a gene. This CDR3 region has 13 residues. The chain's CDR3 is CASSDRGAYEQYF. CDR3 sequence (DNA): TGTGCCAGCAGCGACAGGGGAGCCTACGAGCAGTACTTC.

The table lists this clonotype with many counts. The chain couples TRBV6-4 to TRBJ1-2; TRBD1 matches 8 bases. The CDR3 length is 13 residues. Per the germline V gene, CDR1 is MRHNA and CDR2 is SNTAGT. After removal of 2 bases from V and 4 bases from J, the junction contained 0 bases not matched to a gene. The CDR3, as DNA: TGTGCCAGCAGTGACACAGGGGGCTATGGCTACACCTTC. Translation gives CASSDTGGYGYTF.

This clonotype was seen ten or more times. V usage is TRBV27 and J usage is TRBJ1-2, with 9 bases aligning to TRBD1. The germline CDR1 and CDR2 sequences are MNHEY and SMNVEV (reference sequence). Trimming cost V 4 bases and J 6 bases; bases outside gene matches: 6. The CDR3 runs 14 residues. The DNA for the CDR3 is TGTGCCAGCAGTTCGGTGACAGGGGGAAATGGCTACACCTTC. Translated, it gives CASSSVTGGNGYTF.